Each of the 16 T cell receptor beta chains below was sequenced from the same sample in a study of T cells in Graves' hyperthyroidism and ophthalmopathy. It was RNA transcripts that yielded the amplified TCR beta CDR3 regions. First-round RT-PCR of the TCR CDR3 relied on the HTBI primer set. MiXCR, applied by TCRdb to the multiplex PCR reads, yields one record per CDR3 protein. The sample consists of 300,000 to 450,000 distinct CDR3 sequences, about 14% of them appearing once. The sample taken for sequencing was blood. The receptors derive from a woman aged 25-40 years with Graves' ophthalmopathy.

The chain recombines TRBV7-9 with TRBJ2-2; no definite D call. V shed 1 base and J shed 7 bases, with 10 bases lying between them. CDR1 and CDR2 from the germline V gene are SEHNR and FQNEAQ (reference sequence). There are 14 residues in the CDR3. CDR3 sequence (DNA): TGTGCCAGCAGCTTAGGGGCGTACATCGGGGAGCTGTTTTTT. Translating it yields CASSLGAYIGELFF. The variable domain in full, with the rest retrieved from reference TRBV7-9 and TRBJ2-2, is DTGVSQNPRHKITKRGQNVTFRCDPISEHNRLYWYRQTLGQGPEFLTYFQNEAQLEKSRLLSDRFSAERPKGSFSTLEIQRTEQGDSAMYLCASSLGAYIGELFFGEGSRLTVL.

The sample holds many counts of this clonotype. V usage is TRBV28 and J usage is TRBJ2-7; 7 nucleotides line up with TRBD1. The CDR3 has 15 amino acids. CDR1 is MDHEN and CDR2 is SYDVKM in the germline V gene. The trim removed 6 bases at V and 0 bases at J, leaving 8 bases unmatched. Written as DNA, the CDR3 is TGTGCCAGCAGGAGCAGGGGGTCCCTCTCCTACGAGCAGTACTTC. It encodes CASRSRGSLSYEQYF.

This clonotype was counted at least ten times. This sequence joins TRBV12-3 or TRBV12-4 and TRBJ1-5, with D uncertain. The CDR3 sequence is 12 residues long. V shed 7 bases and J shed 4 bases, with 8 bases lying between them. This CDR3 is CASTLGNQPQHF. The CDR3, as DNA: TGTGCCAGCACCCTAGGAAATCAGCCCCAGCATTTT.

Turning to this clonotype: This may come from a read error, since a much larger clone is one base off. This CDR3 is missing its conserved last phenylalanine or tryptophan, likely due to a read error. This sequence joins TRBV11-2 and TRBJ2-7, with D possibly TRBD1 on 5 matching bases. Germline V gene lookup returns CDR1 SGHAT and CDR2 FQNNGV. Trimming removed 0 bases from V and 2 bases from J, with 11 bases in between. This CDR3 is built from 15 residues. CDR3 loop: CASSLEFRAAYEQYL. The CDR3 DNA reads TGTGCCAGCAGCTTAGAATTCAGGGCTGCCTACGAGCAGTACCTC.

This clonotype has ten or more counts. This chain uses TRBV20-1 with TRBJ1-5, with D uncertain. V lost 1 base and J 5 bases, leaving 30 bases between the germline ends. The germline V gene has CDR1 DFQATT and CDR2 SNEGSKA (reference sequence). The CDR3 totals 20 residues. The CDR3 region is CSARGYTRGASISRYQPQHF. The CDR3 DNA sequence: TGCAGTGCTAGAGGTTACACCCGCGGTGCTAGCATCTCCCGCTATCAGCCCCAGCATTTT.

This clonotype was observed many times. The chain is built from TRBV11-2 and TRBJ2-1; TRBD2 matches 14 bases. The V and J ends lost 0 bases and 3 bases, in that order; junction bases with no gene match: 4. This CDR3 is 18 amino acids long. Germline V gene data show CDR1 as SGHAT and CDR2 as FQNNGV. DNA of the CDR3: TGTGCCAGCAGCTTAGAGACTAGCGGGGGGGCGATCTACAATGAGCAGTTCTTC. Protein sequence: CASSLETSGGAIYNEQFF.

CDR3 sequence reads: CASSLLAGTGNNQPQHF. DNA of the CDR3: TGTGCCAGCAGTTTACTAGCCGGGACAGGGAACAATCAGCCCCAGCATTTT. The chain recombines TRBV28 with TRBJ1-5, with 9 bases matching TRBD1. V lost 2 bases, J lost 3 bases, and 8 bases stayed unmatched. The CDR3 covers 17 residues. Germline V gene data show CDR1 as MDHEN and CDR2 as SYDVKM.

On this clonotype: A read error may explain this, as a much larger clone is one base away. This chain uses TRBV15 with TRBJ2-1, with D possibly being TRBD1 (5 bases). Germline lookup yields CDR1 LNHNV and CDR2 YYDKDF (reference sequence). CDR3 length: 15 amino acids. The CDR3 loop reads CATSRDLGSDNQQFF. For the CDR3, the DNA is TGTGCCACCAGCAGAGATCTGGGTTCGGACAATCAGCAGTTCTTC.

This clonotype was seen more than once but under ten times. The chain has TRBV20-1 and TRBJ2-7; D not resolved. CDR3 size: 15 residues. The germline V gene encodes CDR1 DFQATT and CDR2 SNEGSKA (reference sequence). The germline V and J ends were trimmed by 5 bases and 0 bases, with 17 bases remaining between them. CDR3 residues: CSASGVLWSSYEQYF. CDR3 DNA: TGCAGTGCTTCTGGGGTCTTGTGGAGCTCCTACGAGCAGTACTTC.

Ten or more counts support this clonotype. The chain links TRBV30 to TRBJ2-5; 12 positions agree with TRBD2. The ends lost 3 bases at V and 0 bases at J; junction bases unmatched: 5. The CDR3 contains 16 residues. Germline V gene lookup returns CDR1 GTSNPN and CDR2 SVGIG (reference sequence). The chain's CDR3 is CAWSVLAGGNQETQYF. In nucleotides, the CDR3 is TGTGCCTGGAGCGTCCTAGCGGGGGGGAACCAAGAGACCCAGTACTTC.

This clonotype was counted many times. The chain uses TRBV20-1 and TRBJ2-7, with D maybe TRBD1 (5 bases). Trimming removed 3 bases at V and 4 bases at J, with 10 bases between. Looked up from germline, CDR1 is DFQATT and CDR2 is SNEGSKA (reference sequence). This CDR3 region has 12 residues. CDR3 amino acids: CSASSQGYEQYF. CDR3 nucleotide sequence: TGCAGTGCTAGTTCCCAGGGTTACGAGCAGTACTTC.

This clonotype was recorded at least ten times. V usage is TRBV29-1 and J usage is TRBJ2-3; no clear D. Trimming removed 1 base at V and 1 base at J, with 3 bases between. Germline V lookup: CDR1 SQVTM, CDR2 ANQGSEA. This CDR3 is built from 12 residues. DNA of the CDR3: TGCAGCGTTGAAGTCGGCACAGATACGCAGTATTTT. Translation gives CSVEVGTDTQYF.

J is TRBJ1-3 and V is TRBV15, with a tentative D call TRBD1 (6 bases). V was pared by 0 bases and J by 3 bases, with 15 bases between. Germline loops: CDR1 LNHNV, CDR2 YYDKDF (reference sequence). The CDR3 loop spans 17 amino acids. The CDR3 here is CATSRDPGRGFGNTIYF. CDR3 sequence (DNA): TGTGCCACCAGCAGAGATCCGGGCAGGGGCTTTGGAAACACCATATATTTT.

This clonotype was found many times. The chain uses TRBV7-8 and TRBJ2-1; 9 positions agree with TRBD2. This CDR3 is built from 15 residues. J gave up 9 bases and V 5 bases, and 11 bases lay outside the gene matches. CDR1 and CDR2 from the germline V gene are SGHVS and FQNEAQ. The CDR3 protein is CASSHGTSGLGEQFF. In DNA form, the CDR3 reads TGTGCCAGCAGCCACGGAACTAGCGGGTTGGGTGAGCAGTTCTTC.

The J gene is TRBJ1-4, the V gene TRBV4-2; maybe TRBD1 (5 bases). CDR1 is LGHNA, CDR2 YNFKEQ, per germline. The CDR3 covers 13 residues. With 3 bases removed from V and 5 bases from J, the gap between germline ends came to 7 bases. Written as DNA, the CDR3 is TGTGCCAGCAGCCAGGGGCTGAATGAAAAACTGTTTTTT. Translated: CASSQGLNEKLFF.

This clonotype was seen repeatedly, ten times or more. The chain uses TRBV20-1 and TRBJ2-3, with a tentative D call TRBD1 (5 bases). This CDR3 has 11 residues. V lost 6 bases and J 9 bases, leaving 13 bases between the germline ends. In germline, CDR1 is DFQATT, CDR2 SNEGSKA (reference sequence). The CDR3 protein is CSAERPGTQYF. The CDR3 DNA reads TGCAGTGCCGAACGACCAGGGACGCAGTATTTT.